The clone carrying this T cell receptor beta chain is called medium-sized (0.01 to 0.1%) based on its frequency. The antigen is not known. The conserved final phenylalanine or tryptophan is absent from the CDR3, which likely points to a read error. It is unclear where the CDR3 begins or ends on the DNA, so no DNA is shown, and the CDR3 is as TCRdb lists it. The CDR3 is 12 amino acids long, termini counted. Per germline, CDR1 SEHNR and CDR2 FQNEAQ (reference sequence). The entry originates in a study of STAT3 mutations in large granular lymphocyte leukemia. Broader study findings: In T-cell large granular lymphocyte leukemia, about half of patients showed multiple immunodominant subclonotypes.

Each sample's TCRbeta library yielded on average around 42,000 productive templates. Clones were read by immunoSEQ multiplex PCR, and TCRdb kept only the in-frame ones, dropping some. Across 2,000 to 3,000 clones, the top ten clones capture over 80% of the sample. The rearrangement joins TRBV7-9 to TRBJ2-1; TRBD1, as called in the table, went unchecked against the DNA. The receptor comes from a human donor with T large granular lymphocyte leukemia. The donor label of this sample is uncertain. Some clones in this sample may be carry-over from other donors' samples. Sequencing used PBMCs. This CDR3 is CASSQDLLSYNE.